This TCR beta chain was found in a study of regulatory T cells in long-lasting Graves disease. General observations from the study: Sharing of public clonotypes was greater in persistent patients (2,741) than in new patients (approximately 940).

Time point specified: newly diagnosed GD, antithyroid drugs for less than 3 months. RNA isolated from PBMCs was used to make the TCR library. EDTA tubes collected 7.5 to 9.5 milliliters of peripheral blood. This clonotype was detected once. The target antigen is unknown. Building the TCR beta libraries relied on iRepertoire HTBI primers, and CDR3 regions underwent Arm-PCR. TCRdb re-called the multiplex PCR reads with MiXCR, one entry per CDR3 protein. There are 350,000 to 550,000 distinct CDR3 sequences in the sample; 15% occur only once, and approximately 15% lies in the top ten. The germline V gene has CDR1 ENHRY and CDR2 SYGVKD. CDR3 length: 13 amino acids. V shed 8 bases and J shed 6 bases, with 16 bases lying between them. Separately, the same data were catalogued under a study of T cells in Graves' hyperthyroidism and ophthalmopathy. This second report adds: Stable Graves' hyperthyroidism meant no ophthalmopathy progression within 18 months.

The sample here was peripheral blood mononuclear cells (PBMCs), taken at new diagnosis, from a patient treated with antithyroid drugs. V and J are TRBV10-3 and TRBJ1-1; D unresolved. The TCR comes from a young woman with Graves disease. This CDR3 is CAISLGERAEAFF. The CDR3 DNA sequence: TGTGCCATCTCCCTCGGGGAACGGGCTGAAGCTTTCTTT.